This T cell receptor (beta chain) was sequenced during a study of naive and memory T cell subsets. V was pared by 7 bases and J by 5 bases, with 17 bases between. This CDR3 is built from 14 residues. The germline gives CDR1 SEHNR, CDR2 FQNEAQ (reference sequence). A UMI-containing oligonucleotide was joined by 3' ligation to the TCR cDNA template. Reverse transcription used DNase-treated unsorted total RNA, aiming for 1 to 1000 ng. The SP2 primer and nested alpha and beta constant region primers amplified ligated cDNA in four rounds. TCRdb redid the calling of the 5' RACE reads with MiXCR, one entry per CDR3 protein. This table holds 55,000 to 65,000 distinct CDR3 sequences, 7% to 8% found once.

The TCR was taken from a female donor in good health. The chain has TRBV7-9 and TRBJ1-1; D remains ambiguous. In nucleotides, the CDR3 is TGTGCCAGCACCCCCCACGGCAGTCCAACTGAAGCTTTCTTT. It specifies CASTPHGSPTEAFF.